This TCR beta chain was observed in a study of blood T cells in healthy people across ages. The authors ran a second PCR of about 7 to 11 cycles using a sample-barcoded 5' primer and a J-beta primer mix. TCRdb redid the calling of the 5' RACE reads with MiXCR, one entry per CDR3 protein. The table includes about 640,000 distinct CDR3 sequences, around 54% detected once. This clonotype has just a few counts. From germline, CDR1 is SGHDT and CDR2 YYEEEE. The germline V and J ends were trimmed by 4 bases and 9 bases, with 8 bases remaining between them. The CDR3 loop spans 11 amino acids. Source material: blood. The sequence was collected from a man aged 60-69 years in good health. This chain connects TRBV5-6 to TRBJ2-1; no clear D gene. The CDR3 nucleotides read TGTGCCAGCAGCCTTCTCCGTGAGCAGTTCTTC. Translated: CASSLLREQFF.